Listed here are 12 T cell receptor beta chains from one sample, sequenced in a study of post-analysis software for immune sequencing data. These TCRs are of unknown antigen specificity. TCR beta cDNA libraries included unique molecular identifiers. TCRdb passed the PCR reads through MiXCR, listing each CDR3 protein once. The sample consists of about 540,000 distinct CDR3 sequences, 34% of them appearing once. Study-level results: Several TRBV segments occurring more often in patients than controls included TRBV5-6, TRBV5-1 and TRBV20-1.

Sequencing was done on a sample of blood. These receptors came from a girl younger than 18 with multiple sclerosis.

This clonotype was recorded a few times. CDR3 sequence (DNA): TGTGCCAGCAGTCCTCTGGACAGCCAAGAGACCCAGTACTTC. Its protein product is CASSPLDSQETQYF. The chain combines TRBV27 with TRBJ2-5; tentative D call: TRBD1 (6 bases). V lost 5 bases to trimming and J lost 1 base, with 11 bases between them. CDR1 is MNHEY and CDR2 is SMNVEV in the germline V gene (reference sequence). The CDR3 spans 14 residues.

This clonotype was observed a few times. V usage is TRBV29-1 and J usage is TRBJ2-7, with D possibly being TRBD2 (5 bases). The CDR3 totals 16 residues. Germline values: CDR1 SQVTM, CDR2 ANQGSEA. V was clipped by 6 bases and J by 2 bases, with 23 bases between them. Here the CDR3 reads CSVTGDPHQMPYEQYF. The CDR3 region has the DNA TGCAGCGTCACCGGGGATCCCCATCAAATGCCCTACGAGCAGTACTTC.

The chain combines TRBV2 with TRBJ2-1; 9 bases fit TRBD2. The germline V gene has CDR1 SNHLY and CDR2 FYNNEI. The CDR3 loop spans 16 amino acids. J gave up 8 bases and V 4 bases, and 12 bases lay outside the gene matches. This CDR3 is CASSVASGAAGDEQFF. CDR3 coding DNA: TGTGCCAGCAGTGTGGCTAGCGGGGCGGCCGGCGATGAGCAGTTCTTC.

This clonotype was observed a handful of times. This CDR3 reads CASSQTSGGGNEQFF. Here the CDR3 DNA reads TGTGCCAGCAGCCAGACTAGCGGGGGTGGAAATGAGCAGTTCTTC. The rearrangement joins TRBV11-3 to TRBJ2-1, with 12 bases fitting TRBD2. The CDR3 consists of 15 residues. The germline gives CDR1 SGHNT, CDR2 YENEEA. Trimming cost V 5 bases and J 7 bases; bases outside gene matches: 6. The full variable domain, its missing parts supplied by reference TRBV11-3 and TRBJ2-1, is EAGVVQSPRYKIIEKKQPVAFWCNPISGHNTLYWYLQNLGQGPELLIRYENEEAVDDSQLPKDRFSAERLKGVDSTLKIQPAELGDSAVYLCASSQTSGGGNEQFFGPGTRLTVL.

The V and J genes are TRBV5-5 and TRBJ2-7; D unclear. The CDR3 has 14 residues. Trimming pared 0 bases from V and 2 bases from J, leaving 9 bases between. Germline lookup yields CDR1 SGHKS and CDR2 YYEKEE (reference sequence). CDR3 DNA sequence: TGTGCCAGCAGCTTGGTAACCAGCACCTACGAGCAGTACTTC. This codes for CASSLVTSTYEQYF. Filled out from reference TRBV5-5 and TRBJ2-7, the complete variable domain reads DAGVTQSPTHLIKTRGQQVTLRCSPISGHKSVSWYQQVLGQGPQFIFQYYEKEERGRGNFPDRFSARQFPNYSSELNVNALLLGDSALYLCASSLVTSTYEQYFGPGTRLTVT.

V and J are TRBV7-9 and TRBJ2-2; possibly TRBD1 for D (6 bases). The CDR3 is made up of 14 amino acids. Trimming shortened V by 7 bases and J by 1 base, and 10 bases separated the two germline ends. The germline CDR1 and CDR2 sequences are SEHNR and FQNEAQ (reference sequence). The CDR3 here is CASTQTGNTGELFF. The CDR3, as DNA: TGTGCCAGCACCCAGACAGGGAACACCGGGGAGCTGTTTTTT.

This chain connects TRBV6-1 to TRBJ2-1; the D gene could be TRBD1 or TRBD2 (8 bases each). Trimming cost V 4 bases and J 2 bases, with 27 bases left between them. From germline, CDR1 is MNHNS and CDR2 SASEGT. This CDR3 spans 20 amino acids. CDR3 in amino acids: CASSGPGGLSRTSPYNEQFF. The CDR3 region has the DNA TGTGCCAGCAGTGGCCCAGGGGGCCTATCCCGGACTAGCCCCTACAATGAGCAGTTCTTC.

V gene TRBV19 combines with J gene TRBJ1-5; D not resolved. Germline V gene data show CDR1 as LNHDA and CDR2 as SQIVND (reference sequence). The CDR3 runs to 15 residues. V gave up 0 bases and J gave up 0 bases, with 6 bases separating them. The CDR3 region has the DNA TGTGCCAGTAGTATAGACGAACATAGCAATCAGCCCCAGCATTTT. It is translated as CASSIDEHSNQPQHF.

The chain has TRBV4-2 and TRBJ1-2, with D possibly matching TRBD1 (6 bases). V lost 3 bases and J lost 6, with 17 bases in between. CDR1 is LGHNA, CDR2 YNFKEQ, per germline. The CDR3 length is 15 residues. CDR3 nucleotide sequence: TGTGCCAGCAGCCAGAGTAACAGGGAATTGGATGGCTACACCTTC. It specifies CASSQSNRELDGYTF.

This clonotype was counted a few times. The rearrangement joins TRBV20-1 to TRBJ2-3; D is perhaps TRBD1 (5 bases). The germline gives CDR1 DFQATT, CDR2 SNEGSKA (reference sequence). The length of the CDR3 is 15 residues. The V gene lost 4 bases and the J gene lost 0 bases, with 14 bases spanning the gap. The CDR3: CSAIVTDPSTDTQYF. The CDR3 nucleotides read TGCAGTGCTATCGTGACAGATCCTAGCACAGATACGCAGTATTTT.

The gene calls are TRBV7-9 and TRBJ2-3; D is possibly TRBD2 (6 bases). The germline gives CDR1 SEHNR, CDR2 FQNEAQ (reference sequence). The CDR3 loop spans 17 amino acids. The V end lost 5 bases, the J end lost 3 bases, and 21 bases lay between the germline ends. The chain's CDR3 is CASSPQRGGVPTDTQYF. The CDR3 DNA is TGTGCCAGCAGCCCCCAGAGGGGCGGGGTCCCGACAGATACGCAGTATTTT.

A few counts support this clonotype. J is TRBJ2-1 and V is TRBV20-1; 9 bases are a match to TRBD2. CDR3 length: 16 residues. Germline trimming cut 2 bases from V and 9 bases from J; bases unmatched to any gene: 14. Per the germline V gene, CDR1 is DFQATT and CDR2 is SNEGSKA (reference sequence). The chain's CDR3 is CSARPSGVANSGEQFF. In DNA form, the CDR3 reads TGCAGTGCTAGACCTAGCGGGGTGGCCAACAGTGGTGAGCAGTTCTTC.